This passage covers 15 T cell receptor beta chains from one sample sequenced in a study of cytotoxic CD8 clonotypes in ibrutinib-treated CLL. Libraries were prepared by immunoSEQ multiplex PCR; TCRdb keeps only in-frame clonotypes and omits some of them. Counted here are hundreds of thousands of clones, about four fifths occurring once; the ten biggest clones make up roughly an eighth. The sequences come from PBMCs, collected after 12 months of ibrutinib treatment. These receptors all come from a human donor with chronic lymphocytic leukemia.

The chain couples TRBV2 to TRBJ1-6; 9 bases align to TRBD1. The length of the CDR3 is 15 residues. With 5 bases clipped from V and 6 bases from J, the junction kept 5 bases outside the gene matches. Germline V lookup: CDR1 SNHLY, CDR2 FYNNEI. The CDR3 spells CASSRNRGPNSPLHF. The CDR3 DNA is TGTGCCAGCAGTAGAAACAGGGGGCCTAATTCACCCCTCCACTTT.

The chain uses TRBV6-6 and TRBJ2-3; D gene ambiguous. CDR3 size: 15 residues. Trimming cost V 2 bases and J 4 bases, with 13 bases left between them. Germline V CDR1 and CDR2: MNHNY, SVGAGI (reference sequence). The CDR3 DNA follows: TGTGCCAGCAGTTACCCGATTAGTGGCGCAGATACGCAGTATTTT. It is translated as CASSYPISGADTQYF.

This sequence joins TRBV18 and TRBJ2-5, with D uncertain. The CDR3 has 10 residues. Per the germline V gene, CDR1 is KGHSH and CDR2 is LQKENI. The V end was cut by 4 bases, the J end by 5 bases, with 2 bases between. The CDR3, as DNA: TGTGCCAGCTCACACGAGACCCAGTACTTC. Its translation: CASSHETQYF.

The chain links TRBV7-2 to TRBJ2-7, with D perhaps TRBD1 (6 bases). This CDR3 has 14 residues. Germline CDR1 and CDR2: SGHTA and FQGNSA. Trimming took off 5 bases at V and 3 bases at J, with 14 bases between the two ends. The CDR3 region has the DNA TGTGCCAGCAGCCCCACCCACAGGGTCTACGAGCAGTACTTC. Translation gives CASSPTHRVYEQYF.

The table lists this clone with many counts. This chain joins TRBV28 and TRBJ2-5, with a possible D match to TRBD2 (5 bases). Germline V gene data show CDR1 as MDHEN and CDR2 as SYDVKM. The CDR3 totals 12 residues. Trimming stripped 10 bases from V and 2 bases from J, with 11 bases between. The CDR3 spells CATSRVQETQYF. CDR3 coding DNA: TGTGCCACTTCGAGGGTACAAGAGACCCAGTACTTC.

The chain carries TRBV5-1 and TRBJ2-7, with D tentatively TRBD1 (5 bases). CDR1 SGHRS and CDR2 YFSETQ come from the germline V gene. The CDR3 has 15 residues. The V and J ends lost 2 bases and 7 bases respectively, with 19 bases between them. CDR3 sequence: CASSFGAARGGEQYF. CDR3 nucleotide sequence: TGCGCCAGCAGCTTTGGGGCGGCTAGGGGCGGTGAGCAGTACTTC.

The chain couples TRBV27 to TRBJ2-6, with no clear D. Germline loops: CDR1 MNHEY, CDR2 SMNVEV (reference sequence). The V gene lost 7 bases and the J gene lost 11 bases, with 9 bases spanning the gap. This CDR3 is 11 amino acids long. As DNA, the CDR3 is TGTGCCAGCACCACCGTCCACGTCCTGACTTTC. It encodes CASTTVHVLTF.

The chain couples TRBV29-1 to TRBJ2-7; no firm D call. V was shortened by 4 bases and J by 1 base, with 8 bases between the two germline ends. Germline loops: CDR1 SQVTM, CDR2 ANQGSEA. The CDR3 length is 12 residues. The CDR3 loop reads CSVVVTSYEQYF. CDR3 nucleotide sequence: TGCAGCGTTGTCGTGACATCCTACGAGCAGTACTTC.

The chain has TRBV5-6 and TRBJ1-5; D may be TRBD1 (6 bases). Germline values: CDR1 SGHDT, CDR2 YYEEEE. Trimming pared 0 bases from V and 5 bases from J, leaving 12 bases between. CDR3 length: 15 amino acids. The CDR3, as DNA: TGTGCCAGCAGCTTGGGAGGGGGACACTATCAGCCCCAGCATTTT. Translating it yields CASSLGGGHYQPQHF.

CDR3 coding DNA: TGTGCCAGCATCACAGGAGGTTGGGGCACTGAAGCTTTCTTT. This codes for CASITGGWGTEAFF. The rearrangement uses TRBV2 and TRBJ1-1; a weak D match, TRBD1 (5 bases). Between the trimmed V and J ends, which lost 7 bases and 4 bases, there was a span of 16 bases. The CDR3 covers 14 residues. The germline V gene encodes CDR1 SNHLY and CDR2 FYNNEI.

This clone was seen only a few times. The V call is TRBV4-2, the J call TRBJ2-1; maybe TRBD2 (5 bases). This CDR3 is built from 15 residues. V gave up 0 bases and J gave up 7 bases, with 13 bases separating them. Germline-derived CDR1 and CDR2 are LGHNA and YNFKEQ. The CDR3 here is CASSQDHTSGNEQFF. In nucleotides, the CDR3 is TGTGCCAGCAGCCAAGATCATACTAGTGGGAATGAGCAGTTCTTC.

V usage is TRBV5-6 and J usage is TRBJ2-5, with 10 positions matching TRBD2. The CDR3 extends over 18 amino acids. V dropped 2 bases and J dropped 2; count of bases not matched to a gene: 12. Germline V gives CDR1 SGHDT, CDR2 YYEEEE. CDR3 DNA sequence: TGTGCCAGCAGCTTAGGGTCCGGTGAACTAGCGGGACAAGAGACCCAGTACTTC. This translates into CASSLGSGELAGQETQYF.

This chain connects TRBV27 to TRBJ2-7, with D unclear. The length of the CDR3 is 15 residues. Trimming took off 5 bases at V and 1 base at J, with 15 bases between the two ends. CDR1 MNHEY and CDR2 SMNVEV come from the germline V gene (reference sequence). The CDR3 DNA reads as TGTGCCAGCAGTCCCAGTAACGAAGGATCCTACGAGCAGTACTTC. Its protein product is CASSPSNEGSYEQYF.

This chain links TRBV7-9 with TRBJ2-7; D remains unclear. Per the germline V gene, CDR1 is SEHNR and CDR2 is FQNEAQ (reference sequence). Trimming shortened V by 1 base and J by 0 bases, and 10 bases separated the two germline ends. The CDR3 spans 15 residues. The CDR3 DNA is TGTGCCAGCAGCTTAGTGCTGGGAAACTCCTACGAGCAGTACTTC. Protein: CASSLVLGNSYEQYF. Variable domain in full (rest from reference TRBV7-9 and TRBJ2-7): DTGVSQNPRHKITKRGQNVTFRCDPISEHNRLYWYRQTLGQGPEFLTYFQNEAQLEKSRLLSDRFSAERPKGSFSTLEIQRTEQGDSAMYLCASSLVLGNSYEQYFGPGTRLTVT.

The table lists this clone with many counts. The chain has TRBV2 and TRBJ1-1; 9 bases match TRBD1. This CDR3 comprises 14 residues. The germline V gene encodes CDR1 SNHLY and CDR2 FYNNEI. V was pared by 6 bases and J by 3 bases, with 5 bases of the junction left unmatched. The CDR3 spells CASSDRGIDTEAFF. The CDR3 DNA is TGTGCCAGCAGCGACAGGGGGATAGACACTGAAGCTTTCTTT.